The present entry profiles one T cell receptor (beta chain) with its context. The ends were cut back, 4 bases at V and 1 base at J, with 13 bases in the middle. The CDR3 loop spans 15 amino acids. Germline CDR1 reads KGHSH; CDR2 reads LQKENI. Some clones are missing from TCRdb's copy, which holds only in-frame ones; the method was immunoSEQ multiplex PCR. The sample holds over 400,000 clones, 88% seen once. These data come from a study of blood T cell repertoires in COVID-19. This sequence joins TRBV18 and TRBJ1-1; D unresolved. The TCR comes from a woman aged 55 to 70 who had recovered from COVID-19. Input material: PBMCs or T cells enriched from blood (not recorded which). The chain's CDR3 is CASSLVEQTNTEAFF. For the CDR3, the DNA is TGTGCCAGCTCACTAGTTGAACAGACGAACACTGAAGCTTTCTTT.